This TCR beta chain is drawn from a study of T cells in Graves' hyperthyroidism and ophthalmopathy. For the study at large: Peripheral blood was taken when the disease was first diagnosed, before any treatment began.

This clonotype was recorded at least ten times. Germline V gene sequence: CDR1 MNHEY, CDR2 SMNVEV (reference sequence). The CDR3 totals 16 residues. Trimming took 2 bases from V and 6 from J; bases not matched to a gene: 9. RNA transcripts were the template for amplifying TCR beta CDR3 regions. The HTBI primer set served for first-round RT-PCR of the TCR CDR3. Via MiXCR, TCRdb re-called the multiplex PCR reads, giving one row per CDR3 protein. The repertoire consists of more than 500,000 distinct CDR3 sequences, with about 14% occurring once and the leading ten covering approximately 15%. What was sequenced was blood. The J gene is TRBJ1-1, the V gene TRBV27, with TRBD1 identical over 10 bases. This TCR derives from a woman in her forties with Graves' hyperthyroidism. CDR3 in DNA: TGTGCCAGCAGTTTAATCCCCGGACAGGGGGACCCTGAAGCTTTCTTT. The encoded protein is CASSLIPGQGDPEAFF.